Shown below are 26 T cell receptor beta chains from a single sample sequenced in a study of T cell responses to AZD1222 COVID-19 vaccine. Profiling relied on immunoSEQ multiplex PCR, and the TCRdb table lists in-frame clones only, not all of them. The table shows around 100,000 clones, with 85% occurring only once. The specimen was peripheral blood, collected 28 days after the second AZD1222 dose. The receptor set was obtained from an adult who received the AZD1222 COVID-19 vaccine.

The V and J genes are TRBV5-1 and TRBJ2-7, with 11 bases aligning to TRBD2. Trimming at V came to 6 bases and at J to 0 bases, leaving 2 bases not matched to a gene. This CDR3 has 14 residues. Germline CDR1 reads SGHRS; CDR2 reads YFSETQ. DNA for the CDR3: TGCGCCAGCAAGGGACTAGCGGTCTCCTACGAGCAGTACTTC. Protein product: CASKGLAVSYEQYF.

The chain carries TRBV29-1 and TRBJ1-4, with 8 nucleotides matching TRBD1. In germline, CDR1 is SQVTM, CDR2 ANQGSEA. V gave up 3 bases and J gave up 7 bases; unmatched junction bases: 7. The CDR3 runs 14 residues. CDR3: CSVDSGGGSEKLFF. The CDR3 coding sequence is TGCAGCGTTGATTCAGGGGGCGGGAGTGAAAAACTGTTTTTT.

This sequence joins TRBV4-1 and TRBJ2-7; 7 bases align to TRBD1. The length of the CDR3 is 15 residues. V gave up 1 base and J gave up 3 bases; unmatched junction bases: 6. The germline gives CDR1 MGHRA, CDR2 YSYEKL. In DNA, the CDR3 is TGCGCCAGCAGCCAAGTAGGGACAGTCGACTACGAGCAGTACTTC. Its protein is CASSQVGTVDYEQYF.

The gene calls are TRBV3-1 (or the pseudogene TRBV3-2) and TRBJ2-1; the D is unclear. V gave up 4 bases and J gave up 2 bases, with 18 bases separating them. The CDR3 spans 17 residues. The germline V gene encodes CDR1 LGHDT and CDR2 YNNKEL (reference sequence). The CDR3 sequence: CASSRSLRAWAYNEQFF. In DNA, the CDR3 is TGTGCCAGCAGCCGATCCCTCCGGGCATGGGCCTACAATGAGCAGTTCTTC.

The chain links TRBV9 to TRBJ2-7; no clear D. V shed 0 bases and J shed 0 bases, with 10 bases lying between them. Germline V lookup: CDR1 SGDLS, CDR2 YYNGEE. This CDR3 is built from 15 residues. The CDR3 loop reads CASSVEASYSYEQYF. The CDR3 DNA reads TGTGCCAGCAGCGTAGAGGCGTCTTACTCCTACGAGCAGTACTTC.

This clone has a handful of counts. The V and J genes are TRBV2 and TRBJ1-1, with D hard to call. Germline V gives CDR1 SNHLY, CDR2 FYNNEI. CDR3 length: 13 residues. With 2 bases removed from V and 4 bases from J, the gap between germline ends came to 8 bases. The CDR3 here is CASSEYVGTEAFF. The CDR3 nucleotides are TGTGCCAGCAGTGAATACGTTGGCACTGAAGCTTTCTTT.

The DNA for the CDR3 is TGTGCCAGTACGGAGGTACCAACAAATCAGCCCCAGCATTTT. It translates to CASTEVPTNQPQHF. The chain recombines TRBV19 with TRBJ1-5, with no clear D. The CDR3 sequence is 14 residues long. Germline V gene lookup returns CDR1 LNHDA and CDR2 SQIVND (reference sequence). V lost 7 bases and J 4 bases, leaving 14 bases between the germline ends.

V is TRBV6-2 or TRBV6-3 and J is TRBJ2-7; D remains unclear. Trimming took 6 bases from V and 3 from J, leaving 15 bases between them. The CDR3 runs 14 residues. Germline CDR1 MNHEY, CDR2 SVGEGT. The CDR3 is CASSSRAWGYEQYF. The CDR3 DNA reads as TGTGCCAGCAGCTCCAGAGCGTGGGGCTACGAGCAGTACTTC.

The genes are TRBV9 and TRBJ1-6, with D perhaps TRBD1 (6 bases). Germline loops: CDR1 SGDLS, CDR2 YYNGEE. Trimming removed 3 bases from V and 9 bases from J, with 13 bases in between. The CDR3 is made up of 14 amino acids. In DNA, the CDR3 is TGTGCCAGCAGCGACGGGACATCTGGTTCACCCCTCCACTTT. Its translation is CASSDGTSGSPLHF. Full variable domain (outside the CDR3, taken from reference TRBV9 and TRBJ1-6): DSGVTQTPKHLITATGQRVTLRCSPRSGDLSVYWYQQSLDQGLQFLIQYYNGEERAKGNILERFSAQQFPDLHSELNLSSLELGDSALYFCASSDGTSGSPLHFGNGTRLTVT.

This clone was counted once. The rearrangement joins TRBV6-5 to TRBJ1-2; D is perhaps TRBD1 (5 bases). Per germline, CDR1 MNHEY and CDR2 SVGAGI. The CDR3 contains 13 residues. V was trimmed by 4 bases and J by 1 base, leaving 7 bases between them. CDR3 sequence reads: CASSLTDNYGYTF. The DNA of the CDR3 is TGTGCCAGCAGTTTGACAGATAACTATGGCTACACCTTC.

This sequence joins TRBV28 and TRBJ2-7; 8 nucleotides agree with TRBD2. V lost 6 bases and J lost 5; bases outside the gene matches: 15. The CDR3 runs 16 residues. Germline V gives CDR1 MDHEN, CDR2 SYDVKM. In DNA form, the CDR3 reads TGTGCCAGCAGGCCACCCTTAGCGGGACTGGAGGACGAGCAGTACTTC. Amino acids: CASRPPLAGLEDEQYF. Together with reference TRBV28 and TRBJ2-7, the CDR3 gives the full variable domain: DVKVTQSSRYLVKRTGEKVFLECVQDMDHENMFWYRQDPGLGLRLIYFSYDVKMKEKGDIPEGYSVSREKKERFSLILESASTNQTSMYLCASRPPLAGLEDEQYFGPGTRLTVT.

This chain uses TRBV6-5 with TRBJ1-5, with 9 bases that match TRBD1. Germline CDR1 reads MNHEY; CDR2 reads SVGAGI. The CDR3 is 15 amino acids. The V segment lost 0 bases and the J segment 6 bases; nucleotides outside the gene matches: 3. The CDR3 DNA follows: TGTGCCAGCAGTTACTCTGGGACAGGGAGTCAGCCCCAGCATTTT. Translation gives CASSYSGTGSQPQHF.

About this clone: Relative to the germline gene, one junction end is altered; a read error may explain this. The chain carries TRBV7-7 and TRBJ2-5; TRBD1 matches 11 bases. This CDR3 contains 15 residues. Germline CDR1 is SSHAT and CDR2 is FNYEAQ (reference sequence). The CDR3 here is CASSLRTGGFETQYF. Written as DNA, the CDR3 is TGTGCTAGCAGCTTGAGGACAGGGGGCTTTGAGACCCAGTACTTC.

This rearrangement joins TRBV7-8 to TRBJ1-4, with D possibly TRBD1 on 5 matching bases. The CDR3 spans 16 residues. Per germline, CDR1 SGHVS and CDR2 FQNEAQ. The V end was cut by 2 bases, the J end by 8 bases, with 18 bases between. CDR3 residues: CASSLQRGRAREKLFF. The CDR3 DNA sequence: TGTGCCAGCAGCTTACAACGGGGCCGGGCGAGAGAAAAACTGTTTTTT.

This clone has only one observation. This chain connects TRBV16 to TRBJ2-1; tentative D call: TRBD2 (5 bases). Germline CDR1 KGHSY, CDR2 FQNENV. Trimming took off 0 bases at V and 3 bases at J, with 9 bases between the two ends. The CDR3 loop spans 15 amino acids. The CDR3: CASSQSSGDYNEQFF. The CDR3 nucleotides read TGTGCCAGCAGCCAATCAAGCGGTGACTACAATGAGCAGTTCTTC.

The V gene is TRBV7-9, the J gene TRBJ2-5; TRBD2 aligns across 10 bases. CDR3 size: 15 residues. Trimming took 2 bases from V and 2 from J; bases not matched to a gene: 2. Germline lookup yields CDR1 SEHNR and CDR2 FQNEAQ (reference sequence). The CDR3 DNA reads TGTGCCAGCAGCTTACAAGCGGGGGGGCAAGAGACCCAGTACTTC. Amino acids: CASSLQAGGQETQYF. The variable domain in full, with the rest retrieved from reference TRBV7-9 and TRBJ2-5, is DTGVSQNPRHKITKRGQNVTFRCDPISEHNRLYWYRQTLGQGPEFLTYFQNEAQLEKSRLLSDRFSAERPKGSFSTLEIQRTEQGDSAMYLCASSLQAGGQETQYFGPGTRLLVL.

The chain employs TRBV19 and TRBJ1-6; 9 bases map to TRBD1. Unmatched junction bases numbered 7, after V lost 6 bases and J lost 10 bases. The CDR3 has 14 residues. The germline gives CDR1 LNHDA, CDR2 SQIVND (reference sequence). The CDR3 nucleotides read TGTGCCAGTAGCCGGGGACAGGGCGAATCACCCCTCCACTTT. This translates into CASSRGQGESPLHF. The full variable domain, completed using reference TRBV19 and TRBJ1-6, is DGGITQSPKYLFRKEGQNVTLSCEQNLNHDAMYWYRQDPGQGLRLIYYSQIVNDFQKGDIAEGYSVSREKKESFPLTVTSAQKNPTAFYLCASSRGQGESPLHFGNGTRLTVT.

The genes are TRBV27 and TRBJ2-1, with TRBD2 as a possible D gene (6 bases). V lost 6 bases and J 3 bases, leaving 12 bases between the germline ends. CDR1 is MNHEY and CDR2 is SMNVEV in the germline V gene (reference sequence). This CDR3 region has 14 residues. The CDR3 is CASSSGVLYNEQFF. The CDR3 nucleotides are TGTGCCAGCAGCTCGGGGGTGCTCTACAATGAGCAGTTCTTC.

The rearrangement joins TRBV19 to TRBJ2-3; D perhaps matches TRBD2 (7 bases). The V end lost 1 base, the J end lost 4 bases, and 12 bases lay between the germline ends. Looked up from germline, CDR1 is LNHDA and CDR2 is SQIVND (reference sequence). The CDR3 is 15 residues long. In DNA, the CDR3 is TGTGCCAGTAGTATAGCCGGGGGGCCGGCAGATACGCAGTATTTT. It specifies CASSIAGGPADTQYF. Full variable domain (rest looked up from reference TRBV19 and TRBJ2-3): DGGITQSPKYLFRKEGQNVTLSCEQNLNHDAMYWYRQDPGQGLRLIYYSQIVNDFQKGDIAEGYSVSREKKESFPLTVTSAQKNPTAFYLCASSIAGGPADTQYFGPGTRLTVL.

V and J are TRBV5-4 and TRBJ2-2; 8 bases align to TRBD1. This CDR3 contains 16 residues. Germline lookup yields CDR1 SGHNT and CDR2 YYREEE (reference sequence). Trimming took 3 bases from V and 6 from J; bases not matched to a gene: 10. The CDR3 DNA follows: TGTGCCAGCAGCTCCGGACAGGGCGAGAATGCCGGGGAGCTGTTTTTT. Translating gives CASSSGQGENAGELFF.

The genes are TRBV7-9 and TRBJ1-4, with D hard to call. CDR1 is SEHNR and CDR2 is FQNEAQ in the germline V gene (reference sequence). Deletions cut 1 base from V and 0 bases from J, with 3 bases between. The CDR3 consists of 14 residues. CDR3 loop: CASSLGATNEKLFF. Here the CDR3 DNA reads TGTGCCAGCAGCTTAGGGGCAACTAATGAAAAACTGTTTTTT.

The chain combines TRBV5-4 with TRBJ1-5; D may be TRBD1 (5 bases). Germline loops: CDR1 SGHNT, CDR2 YYREEE (reference sequence). The CDR3 runs to 13 residues. V dropped 3 bases and J dropped 5 bases, with 9 bases sitting between them. The DNA of the CDR3 is TGTGCCAGCAGCTCAGGGTCTCATCAGCCCCAGCATTTT. It yields the protein CASSSGSHQPQHF.

V gene TRBV6-5 combines with J gene TRBJ2-2, with 11 nucleotides matching TRBD2. This CDR3 has 14 amino acids. Losses at the gene ends were 6 bases for V and 6 bases for J; bases not matched to a gene: 3. The germline gives CDR1 MNHEY, CDR2 SVGAGI. The CDR3 nucleotides read TGTGCCAGCAGACTTAGCGGGGGGGCCGGGGAGCTGTTTTTT. Translation: CASRLSGGAGELFF.

In its sample, this clone was seen a few times. The chain has TRBV10-3 and TRBJ2-1; 10 nucleotides line up with TRBD1. The CDR3 runs 14 residues. CDR1 is ENHRY and CDR2 is SYGVKD in the germline V gene. After removal of 4 bases from V and 8 bases from J, the junction contained 5 bases not matched to a gene. The CDR3 region has the DNA TGTGCCATCAGTGGTGGGACAGGGGAGGATGAGCAGTTCTTC. Its translation is CAISGGTGEDEQFF.

The chain links TRBV28 to TRBJ2-7; the match to TRBD1 covers 8 bases. This CDR3 has 17 amino acids. V trimming: 2 bases; J trimming: 2 bases; junction bases outside the gene matches: 11. Germline V CDR1 and CDR2: MDHEN, SYDVKM. CDR3 sequence reads: CASSLRGAGTGTYEQYF. CDR3 sequence (DNA): TGTGCCAGCAGTTTACGCGGGGCGGGGACAGGCACCTACGAGCAGTACTTC.

The chain is built from TRBV4-2 and TRBJ1-1; no definite D call. The CDR3 totals 13 residues. The V gene lost 0 bases and the J gene lost 5 bases, with 7 bases spanning the gap. Germline lookup yields CDR1 LGHNA and CDR2 YNFKEQ. The CDR3 sequence: CASSQDRGTEAFF. The CDR3, as DNA: TGTGCCAGCAGCCAAGACAGAGGGACTGAAGCTTTCTTT.